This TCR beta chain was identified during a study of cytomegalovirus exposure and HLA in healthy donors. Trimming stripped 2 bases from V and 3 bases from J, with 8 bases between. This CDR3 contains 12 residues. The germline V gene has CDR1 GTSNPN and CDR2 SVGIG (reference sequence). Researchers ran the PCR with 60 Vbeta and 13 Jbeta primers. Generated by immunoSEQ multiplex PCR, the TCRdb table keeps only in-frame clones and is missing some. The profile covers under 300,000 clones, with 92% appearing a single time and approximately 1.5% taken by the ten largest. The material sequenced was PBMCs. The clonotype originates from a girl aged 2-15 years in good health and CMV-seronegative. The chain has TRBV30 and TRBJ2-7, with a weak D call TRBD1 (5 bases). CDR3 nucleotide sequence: TGTGCCTGGAGTACAGGACACTACGAGCAGTACTTC. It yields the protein CAWSTGHYEQYF.